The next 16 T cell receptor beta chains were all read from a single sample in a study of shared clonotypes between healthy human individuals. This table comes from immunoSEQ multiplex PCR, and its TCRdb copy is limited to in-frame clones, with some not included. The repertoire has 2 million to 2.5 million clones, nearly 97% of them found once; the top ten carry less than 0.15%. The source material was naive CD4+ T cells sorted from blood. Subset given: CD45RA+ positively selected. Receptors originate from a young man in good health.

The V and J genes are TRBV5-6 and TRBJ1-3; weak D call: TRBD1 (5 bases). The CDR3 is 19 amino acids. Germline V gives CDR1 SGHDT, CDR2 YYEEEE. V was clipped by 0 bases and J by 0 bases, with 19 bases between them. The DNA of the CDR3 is TGTGCCAGCAGCTTGGTCCCAGGGCAAACGTACTCCTCTGGAAACACCATATATTTT. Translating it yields CASSLVPGQTYSSGNTIYF.

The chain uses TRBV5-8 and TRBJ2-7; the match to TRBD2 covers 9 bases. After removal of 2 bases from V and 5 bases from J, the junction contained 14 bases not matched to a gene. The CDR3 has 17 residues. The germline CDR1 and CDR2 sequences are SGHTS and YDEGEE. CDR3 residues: CASSFPRGREGIHEQYF. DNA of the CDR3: TGTGCCAGCAGCTTCCCGAGGGGGCGGGAGGGGATCCACGAGCAGTACTTC.

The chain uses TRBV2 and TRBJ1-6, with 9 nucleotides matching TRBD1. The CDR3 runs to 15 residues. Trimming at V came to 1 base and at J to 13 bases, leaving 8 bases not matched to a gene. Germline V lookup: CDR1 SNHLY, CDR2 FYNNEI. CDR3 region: CASSEGTGERAPLHF. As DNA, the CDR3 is TGTGCCAGCAGTGAAGGGACAGGGGAACGGGCCCCCCTCCACTTT.

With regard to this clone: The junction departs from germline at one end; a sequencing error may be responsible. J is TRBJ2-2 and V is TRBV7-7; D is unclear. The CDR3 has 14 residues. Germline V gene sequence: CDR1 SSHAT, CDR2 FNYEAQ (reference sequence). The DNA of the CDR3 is TGTGCTAGCAGCTTAACCCGAGACACCGGGGAGCTGTTTTTT. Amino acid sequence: CASSLTRDTGELFF.

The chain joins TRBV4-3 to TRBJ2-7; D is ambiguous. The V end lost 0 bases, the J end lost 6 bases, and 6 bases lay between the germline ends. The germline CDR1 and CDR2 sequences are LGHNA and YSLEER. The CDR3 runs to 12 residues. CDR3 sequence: CASSQETGEQYF. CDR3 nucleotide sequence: TGCGCCAGCAGCCAAGAAACGGGCGAGCAGTACTTC.

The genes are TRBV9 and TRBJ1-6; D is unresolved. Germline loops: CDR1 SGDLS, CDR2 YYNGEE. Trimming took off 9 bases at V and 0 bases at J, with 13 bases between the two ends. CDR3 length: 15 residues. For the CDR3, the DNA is TGTGCCACCGTTGAGCGGTACTCCTATAATTCACCCCTCCACTTT. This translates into CATVERYSYNSPLHF.

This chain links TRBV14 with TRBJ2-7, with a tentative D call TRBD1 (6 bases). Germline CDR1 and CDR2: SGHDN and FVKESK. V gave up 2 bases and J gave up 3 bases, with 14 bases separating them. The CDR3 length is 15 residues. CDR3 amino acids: CASSQITGIRYEQYF. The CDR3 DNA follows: TGTGCCAGCAGCCAAATAACAGGGATCCGCTACGAGCAGTACTTC.

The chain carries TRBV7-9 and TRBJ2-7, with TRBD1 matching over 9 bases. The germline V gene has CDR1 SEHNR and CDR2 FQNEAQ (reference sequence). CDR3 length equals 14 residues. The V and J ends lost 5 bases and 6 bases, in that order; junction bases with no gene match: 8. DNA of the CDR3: TGTGCCAGCAGCGAACAGGGGGCTGGGGGCGAGCAGTACTTC. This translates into CASSEQGAGGEQYF.

The DNA of the CDR3 is TGTGCCCGGAACAGGGGCACAGATACGCAGTATTTT. It specifies CARNRGTDTQYF. The chain recombines TRBV30 with TRBJ2-3; a possible D gene is TRBD1 (6 bases). This CDR3 region has 12 residues. The ends were cut back, 8 bases at V and 1 base at J, with 10 bases in the middle. CDR1 and CDR2 (germline): GTSNPN, SVGIG (reference sequence).

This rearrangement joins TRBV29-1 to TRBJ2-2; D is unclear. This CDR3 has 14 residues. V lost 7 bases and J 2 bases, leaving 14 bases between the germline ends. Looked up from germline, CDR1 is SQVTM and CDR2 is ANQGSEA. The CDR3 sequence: CSAGSWINTGELFF. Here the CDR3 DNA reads TGCAGCGCCGGGTCCTGGATAAACACCGGGGAGCTGTTTTTT.

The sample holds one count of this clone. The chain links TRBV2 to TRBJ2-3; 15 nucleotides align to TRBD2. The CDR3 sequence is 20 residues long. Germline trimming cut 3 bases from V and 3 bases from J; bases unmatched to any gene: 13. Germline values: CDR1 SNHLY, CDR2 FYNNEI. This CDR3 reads CASSEDVGLAGGPRTDTQYF. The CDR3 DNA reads TGTGCCAGCAGTGAGGATGTTGGACTAGCGGGAGGGCCTCGGACAGATACGCAGTATTTT.

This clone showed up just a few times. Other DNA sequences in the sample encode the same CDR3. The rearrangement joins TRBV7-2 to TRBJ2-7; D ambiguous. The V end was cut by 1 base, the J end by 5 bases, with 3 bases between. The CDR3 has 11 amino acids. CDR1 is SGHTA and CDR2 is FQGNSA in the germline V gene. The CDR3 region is CASSLVNEQYF. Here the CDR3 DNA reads TGTGCCAGCAGCTTAGTCAACGAGCAGTACTTC.

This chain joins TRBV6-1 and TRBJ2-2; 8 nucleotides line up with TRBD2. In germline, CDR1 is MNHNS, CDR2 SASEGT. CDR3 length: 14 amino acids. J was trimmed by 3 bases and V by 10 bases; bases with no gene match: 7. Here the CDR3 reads CATTSGLYTGELFF. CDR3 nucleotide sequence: TGTGCCACTACTAGCGGCTTGTACACCGGGGAGCTGTTTTTT.

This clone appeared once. CDR3 region: CASSEANRGYGYTF. Written as DNA, the CDR3 is TGTGCCAGCAGTGAAGCCAACAGGGGATATGGCTACACCTTC. V usage is TRBV6-1 and J usage is TRBJ1-2; TRBD1 matches 7 bases. CDR3 length: 14 amino acids. Trimming cost V 0 bases and J 5 bases; bases outside gene matches: 3. In germline, CDR1 is MNHNS, CDR2 SASEGT.

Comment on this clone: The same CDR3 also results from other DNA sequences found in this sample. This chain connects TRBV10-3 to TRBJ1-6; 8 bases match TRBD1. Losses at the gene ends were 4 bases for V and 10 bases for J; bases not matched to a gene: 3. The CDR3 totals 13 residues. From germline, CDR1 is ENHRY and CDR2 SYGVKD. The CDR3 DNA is TGTGCCATCAGTGTCGACAGGGGATCACCCCTCCACTTT. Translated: CAISVDRGSPLHF.

CDR3 sequence (DNA): TGTGCCATCAGTGACGTGACGCTCGGGAATGGCTACACCTTC. Its translation: CAISDVTLGNGYTF. The chain has TRBV10-3 and TRBJ1-2; D gene unclear. V was trimmed by 3 bases and J by 6 bases, leaving 14 bases between them. Per germline, CDR1 ENHRY and CDR2 SYGVKD. The CDR3 consists of 14 residues.